This entry features one T cell receptor (beta chain) sequence. Antigen unknown. The naive CD8 population came from CD45RO-negative cells selected for CCR7, without terminally differentiated effector memory CD45RA+ cells. This table comes from immunoSEQ multiplex PCR, and its TCRdb copy is limited to in-frame clones, with some not included. The repertoire holds around 600,000 clones, with about 95% as singletons. The data were obtained in a study of shared clonotypes between healthy human individuals. Germline CDR1 is SQVTM and CDR2 is ANQGSEA. CDR3 length: 15 amino acids. V lost 1 base to trimming and J lost 0 bases, with 12 bases between them. Findings of the study overall: Naive CD4 clonotypes overlapped across a few donors at approximately 5.3%.

Material for sequencing was naive CD8+ T cells sorted from blood. The chain joins TRBV29-1 to TRBJ1-2; unclear D gene. The sequence was obtained from a woman aged 30 to 39 in good health. CDR3 DNA: TGCAGCGTTGAAGCAAGTTACAGAGCTAACTATGGCTACACCTTC. Amino acids: CSVEASYRANYGYTF.